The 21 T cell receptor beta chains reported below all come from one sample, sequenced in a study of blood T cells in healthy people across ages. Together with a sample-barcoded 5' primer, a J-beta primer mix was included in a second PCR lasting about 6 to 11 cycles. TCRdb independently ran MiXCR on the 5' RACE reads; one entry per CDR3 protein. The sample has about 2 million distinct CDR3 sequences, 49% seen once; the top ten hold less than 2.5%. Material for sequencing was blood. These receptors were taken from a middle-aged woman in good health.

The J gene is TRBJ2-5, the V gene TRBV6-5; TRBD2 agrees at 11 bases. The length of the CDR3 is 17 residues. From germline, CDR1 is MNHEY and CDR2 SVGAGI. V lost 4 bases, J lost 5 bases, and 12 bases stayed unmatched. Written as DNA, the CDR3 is TGTGCCAGCAGTTTGACGACTAGCGGGGCCCCCGGTGAGACCCAGTACTTC. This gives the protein CASSLTTSGAPGETQYF.

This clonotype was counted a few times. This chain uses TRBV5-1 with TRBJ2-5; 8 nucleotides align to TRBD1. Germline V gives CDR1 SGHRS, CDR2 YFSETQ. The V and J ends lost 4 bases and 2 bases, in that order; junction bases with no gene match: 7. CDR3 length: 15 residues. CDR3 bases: TGCGCCAGCAGCGGCAGGGGGCTACCTCAAGAGACCCAGTACTTC. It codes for CASSGRGLPQETQYF.

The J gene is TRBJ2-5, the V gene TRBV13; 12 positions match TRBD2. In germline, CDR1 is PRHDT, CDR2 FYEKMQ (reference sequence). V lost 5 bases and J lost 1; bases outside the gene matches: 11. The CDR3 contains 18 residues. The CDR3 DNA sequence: TGTGCCAGCAGCCTACGGACTAGCGGGGCCCAGTCCCAAGAGACCCAGTACTTC. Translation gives CASSLRTSGAQSQETQYF.

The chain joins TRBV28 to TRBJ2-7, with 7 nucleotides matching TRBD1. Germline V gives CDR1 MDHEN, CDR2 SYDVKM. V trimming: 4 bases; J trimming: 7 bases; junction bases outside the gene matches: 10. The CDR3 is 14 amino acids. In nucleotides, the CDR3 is TGTGCCAGCAGTTCCCTACTGGACAGGCGGGAGCAGTACTTC. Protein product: CASSSLLDRREQYF.

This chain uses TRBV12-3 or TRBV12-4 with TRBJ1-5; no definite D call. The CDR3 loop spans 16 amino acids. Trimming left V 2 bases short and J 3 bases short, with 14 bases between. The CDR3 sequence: CASSLLGQANNQPQHF. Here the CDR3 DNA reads TGTGCCAGCAGTTTACTAGGTCAGGCCAACAATCAGCCCCAGCATTTT.

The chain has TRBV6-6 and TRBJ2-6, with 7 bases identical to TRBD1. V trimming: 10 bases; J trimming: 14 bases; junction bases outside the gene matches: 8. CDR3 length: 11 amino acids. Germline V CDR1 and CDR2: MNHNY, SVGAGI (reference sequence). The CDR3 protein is CAIQDRQILTF. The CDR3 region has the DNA TGTGCCATCCAGGACAGGCAGATCCTGACTTTC.

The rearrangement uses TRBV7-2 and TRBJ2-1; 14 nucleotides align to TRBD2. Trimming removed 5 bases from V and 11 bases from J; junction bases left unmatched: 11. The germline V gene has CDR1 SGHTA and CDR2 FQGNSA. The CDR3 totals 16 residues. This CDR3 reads CASSNRLAGGLYKQFF. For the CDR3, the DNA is TGTGCCAGCAGCAATAGACTAGCGGGGGGGCTATATAAGCAGTTCTTC.

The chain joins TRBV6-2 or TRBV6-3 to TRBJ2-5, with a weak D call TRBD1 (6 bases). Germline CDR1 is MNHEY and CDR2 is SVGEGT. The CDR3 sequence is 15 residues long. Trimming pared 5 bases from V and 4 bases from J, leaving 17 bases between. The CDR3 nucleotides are TGTGCCAGCAGTCGGGACATTCTCTACCGAGAGACCCAGTACTTC. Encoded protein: CASSRDILYRETQYF.

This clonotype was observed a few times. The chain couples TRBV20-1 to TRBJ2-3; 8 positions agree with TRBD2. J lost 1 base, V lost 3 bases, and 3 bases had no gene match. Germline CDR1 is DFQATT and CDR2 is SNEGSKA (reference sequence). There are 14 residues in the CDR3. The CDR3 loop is CSASRSGGTDTQYF. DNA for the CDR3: TGCAGTGCTAGTCGTAGCGGGGGCACAGATACGCAGTATTTT.

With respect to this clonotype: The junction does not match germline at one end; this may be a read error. CDR3 bases: TGTACCAGCAGCGTAGGAACTAGCGGGGATGACGAGCAGTACTTC. It encodes CTSSVGTSGDDEQYF. V gene TRBV9 combines with J gene TRBJ2-7, with TRBD2 identical over 10 bases. Germline CDR1 and CDR2: SGDLS and YYNGEE. The CDR3 covers 15 residues.

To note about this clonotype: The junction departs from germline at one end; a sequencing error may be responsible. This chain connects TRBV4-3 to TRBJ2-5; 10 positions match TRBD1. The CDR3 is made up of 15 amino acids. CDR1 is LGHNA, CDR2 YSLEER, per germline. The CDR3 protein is CTSSQARTGGETQYF. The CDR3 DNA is TGCACCAGCAGCCAAGCCCGGACAGGGGGAGAAACCCAGTACTTC.

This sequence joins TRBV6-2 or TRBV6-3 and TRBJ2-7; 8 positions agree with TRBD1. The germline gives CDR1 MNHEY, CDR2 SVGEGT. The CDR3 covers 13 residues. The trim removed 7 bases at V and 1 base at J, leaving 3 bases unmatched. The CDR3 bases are TGTGCCAGCATTCGACAGGGGTCCTACGAGCAGTACTTC. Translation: CASIRQGSYEQYF.

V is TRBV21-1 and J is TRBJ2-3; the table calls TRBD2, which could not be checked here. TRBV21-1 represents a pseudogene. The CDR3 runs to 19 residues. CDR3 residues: CASSLGGLAGATRGDTQYF. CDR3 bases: TGTGCCAGCAGCTTGGGGGGACTAGCGGGGGCCACCCGGGGAGATACGCAGTATTTT.

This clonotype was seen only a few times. The CDR3: CASSQGHGGPSYNEQFF. In DNA form, the CDR3 reads TGCGCCAGCAGCCAAGGGCACGGGGGGCCCTCCTACAATGAGCAGTTCTTC. The chain is built from TRBV4-1 and TRBJ2-1; TRBD2 is a possible D gene (7 bases). CDR3 length: 17 amino acids. Per the germline V gene, CDR1 is MGHRA and CDR2 is YSYEKL. Between the trimmed V and J ends, which lost 1 base and 0 bases, there was a span of 13 bases.

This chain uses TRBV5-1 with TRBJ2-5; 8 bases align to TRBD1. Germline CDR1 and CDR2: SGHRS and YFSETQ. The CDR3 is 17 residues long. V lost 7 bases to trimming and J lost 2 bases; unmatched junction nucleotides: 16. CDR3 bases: TGCGCCAGCGGCCCCGGATGGGTAACAGGGGGACAAGAGACCCAGTACTTC. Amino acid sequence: CASGPGWVTGGQETQYF.

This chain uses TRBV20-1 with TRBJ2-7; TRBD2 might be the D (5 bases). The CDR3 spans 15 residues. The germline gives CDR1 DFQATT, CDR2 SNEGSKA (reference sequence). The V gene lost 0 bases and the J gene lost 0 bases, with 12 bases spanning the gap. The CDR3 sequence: CSARDRRGSSYEQYF. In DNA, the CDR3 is TGCAGTGCTAGAGATCGTCGGGGATCCTCCTACGAGCAGTACTTC.

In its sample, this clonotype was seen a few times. The CDR3 DNA sequence: TGTGCCAGCAGCTTAACCGTATTGGGAGAGGATGGCTACACCTTC. This encodes CASSLTVLGEDGYTF. This chain uses TRBV7-9 with TRBJ1-2; D unclear. The CDR3 contains 15 residues. V was trimmed by 2 bases and J by 6 bases, leaving 16 bases between them. Germline loops: CDR1 SEHNR, CDR2 FQNEAQ (reference sequence).

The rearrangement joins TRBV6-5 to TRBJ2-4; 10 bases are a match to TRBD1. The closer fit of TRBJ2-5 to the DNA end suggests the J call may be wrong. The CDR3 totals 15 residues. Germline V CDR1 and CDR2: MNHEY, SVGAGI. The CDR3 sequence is CASSNDRGQRETQYF. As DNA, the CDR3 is TGTGCCAGCAGTAACGACAGGGGGCAGAGGGAGACCCAGTACTTC.

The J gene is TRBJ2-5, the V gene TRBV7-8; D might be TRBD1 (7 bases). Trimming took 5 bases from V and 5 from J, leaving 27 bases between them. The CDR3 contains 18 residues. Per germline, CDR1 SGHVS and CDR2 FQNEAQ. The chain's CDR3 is CASSPIRPTWAGGETQYF. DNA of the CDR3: TGTGCCAGCAGCCCGATTCGACCAACCTGGGCAGGGGGGGAGACCCAGTACTTC.

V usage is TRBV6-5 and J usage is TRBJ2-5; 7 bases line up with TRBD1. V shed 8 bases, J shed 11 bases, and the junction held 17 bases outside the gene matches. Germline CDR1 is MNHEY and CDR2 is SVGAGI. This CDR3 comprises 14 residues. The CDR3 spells CASRTTRGYNEQYF. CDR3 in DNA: TGTGCCAGCCGCACGACCAGGGGGTACAATGAGCAGTACTTC.

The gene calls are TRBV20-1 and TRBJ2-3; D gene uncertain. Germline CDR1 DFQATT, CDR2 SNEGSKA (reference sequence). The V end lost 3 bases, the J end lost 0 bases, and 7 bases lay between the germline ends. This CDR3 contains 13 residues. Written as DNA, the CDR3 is TGCAGTGCTAGCCCGACTAGCACAGATACGCAGTATTTT. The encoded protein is CSASPTSTDTQYF.